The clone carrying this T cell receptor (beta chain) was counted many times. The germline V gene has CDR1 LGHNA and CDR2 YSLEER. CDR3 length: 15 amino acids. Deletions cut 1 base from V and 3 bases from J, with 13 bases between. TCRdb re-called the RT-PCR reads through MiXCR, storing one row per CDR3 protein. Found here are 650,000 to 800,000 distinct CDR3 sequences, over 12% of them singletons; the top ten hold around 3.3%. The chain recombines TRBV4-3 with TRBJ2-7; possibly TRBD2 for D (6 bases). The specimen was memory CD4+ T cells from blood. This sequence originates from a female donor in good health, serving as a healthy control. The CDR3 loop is CASSQVASSVYEQYF. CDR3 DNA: TGCGCCAGCAGCCAAGTAGCCTCTAGCGTCTACGAGCAGTACTTC.